This TCR beta chain came from a study of OX40 agonist ivuxolimab in advanced cancers. Germline values: CDR1 SGHDN, CDR2 FVKESK. Trimming took off 4 bases at V and 4 bases at J, with 11 bases between the two ends. The CDR3 is made up of 13 amino acids. This table comes from immunoSEQ multiplex PCR, and its TCRdb copy is limited to in-frame clones, with some not included. The sample yields over 65,000 clones, 80% to 90% seen once. Notes on the study in general: Both CD4+ and CD8+ T cell populations in blood had undergone clonal expansion by week 6 at 0.1 to 3.0 mg/kg.

A note on this clone: Its antigen is unknown.

The source is an adult with an advanced solid tumor such as melanoma, head and neck, liver or kidney cancer. V and J are TRBV14 and TRBJ2-7, with D unresolved. The starting material was CD4+ or CD8+ T cells sorted from blood, obtained in a trial of the OX40 agonist ivuxolimab. The CDR3 DNA reads as TGTGCCAGCAGCCTCTCAACTTCATACGAGCAGTACTTC. Its translation is CASSLSTSYEQYF.